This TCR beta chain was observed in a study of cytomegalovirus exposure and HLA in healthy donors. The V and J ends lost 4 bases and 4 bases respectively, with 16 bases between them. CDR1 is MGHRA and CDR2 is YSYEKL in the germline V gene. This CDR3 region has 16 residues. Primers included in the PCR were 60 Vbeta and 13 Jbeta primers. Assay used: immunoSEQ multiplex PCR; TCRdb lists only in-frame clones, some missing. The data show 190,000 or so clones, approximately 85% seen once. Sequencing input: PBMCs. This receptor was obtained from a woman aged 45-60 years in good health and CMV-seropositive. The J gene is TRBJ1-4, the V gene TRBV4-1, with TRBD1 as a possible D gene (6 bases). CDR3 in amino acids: CASSPMDRRVNEKLFF. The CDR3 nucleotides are TGCGCCAGCAGCCCAATGGACAGACGGGTTAATGAAAAACTGTTTTTT.